This T cell receptor beta chain was found in a study of regulatory T cells in long-lasting Graves disease (dated by TCRdb to 2020 to 2022). Looking at the study overall: Persistent Graves' disease was defined as persistently positive TSH receptor autoantibodies together with antithyroid drug treatment for over 5 years. This study used TCR sequencing and RNA sequencing of peripheral blood to compare persistent Graves' disease patients against newly diagnosed Graves' disease patients. The study was registered as a clinical trial and conducted in China. A total of roughly 33 samples underwent TCR sequencing: about 13 from persistent and about 20 from newly diagnosed Graves' disease patients. In the clinical cohort, patients with persistent Graves' disease had used antithyroid drugs for an average of about 10.3 years.

Of note for this clonotype: The antigen this receptor binds is unknown. The record has no base qualities; no much larger clone is one base away.

Reading the label with the study, this specimen's time point is: persistent/refractory GD, antithyroid drugs over 5 years with positive TRAb. For both TCR sequencing and RNA sequencing, RNA was extracted from PBMCs using TRIzol. The diagnosis of Graves' disease was made according to American Thyroid Association guidelines. Recruitment of patients was carried out at an endocrinology department in Xi'an, China. Each patient gave about 8.1 milliliters of peripheral blood, collected in an EDTA anticoagulant tube. Ficoll Paque Plus density gradient separation was used to isolate PBMCs, and no additional T cell sorting was done. RNA quality was checked with an Agilent 2100 Bioanalyzer and agarose gel, and concentration with a NanoDrop 2000. Preparation of the library involved multiplex PCR. Sequencing instrument: Illumina HiSeq 4000. iRepertoire HTBI primers and Arm-PCR amplification of CDR3 regions were used to construct TCR beta libraries. PCR products were gel purified before sequencing. Processing in the source paper ran as follows. Gene usage analysis of CDR3 amino acid clonotypes relied on the 55 to 80 TRBV and about 13 TRBJ segments identified across samples. COPE and FqMerger were used to merge filtered high-quality paired reads into contigs. Contigs were aligned with BLAST to IMGT TRBV, TRBD and TRBJ reference genes, and CDR3 was defined per IMGT. Highly expanded clones were defined as clonotypes with a frequency above 0.1%. Repertoire diversity was measured by Shannon entropy, and V-J evenness by the Gini coefficient. A clonotype found in more than one individual was treated as public. The raw public data were reprocessed by TCRdb itself: fastp quality trimming at Q25, MiXCR clonotype calling, in-frame beta chains only. Identical CDR3 protein sequences are pooled into one entry, listed with their most common genes and DNA. The authors' filters were not applied to this entry. For this sample the table gives 430,000 or so distinct CDR3 sequences, of which approximately 22% were detected only once. The ten most abundant clones make up roughly an eighth of the sample.

Beyond this particular receptor, the publication reports: More public clonotypes were shared among persistent patients (roughly 2,900) than among newly diagnosed patients (roughly 960). Only the TCR beta chain was sequenced and analyzed. Only peripheral blood was studied, because thyroid tissue, the primary lesion, was inaccessible. The authors noted that the small sample size was a limitation that may lower accuracy. Lower TCR Shannon entropy and fewer highly expanded clones were observed in persistent Graves' disease patients than in newly diagnosed patients, which suggested clonal expansion.

The TCR comes from a female donor with Graves disease. This specimen was peripheral blood mononuclear cells (PBMCs), taken when the disease was refractory, from a patient treated with antithyroid drugs.

The DNA sequence follows: TGTGCCAGCAGCCTTCTGGGCGGGAAAAATGGAGAGACCCAGTACTTC. This is translated as CASSLLGGKNGETQYF. The rearrangement joined TRBV5-5 to TRBJ2-5; perhaps TRBD2 is the D gene, with 6 bases matching. The CDR3 measures 16 amino acids from cysteine to phenylalanine. Here the CDR3 DNA is all that survives: 48 bases in frame from base 1. V sheds 4 bases and J sheds 4 bases, leaving 20 bases between their ends. Per the germline V gene (reference sequence), SGHKS is the CDR1 and YYEKEE is the CDR2.